This TCR beta chain derives from a study of CD4 T cells in relation to SARS-CoV-2 and coronaviruses. Study outcomes and limitations: The cross-reactivity analysis covered only spike protein, not other viral proteins.

Trimming pared 5 bases from V and 4 bases from J, leaving 11 bases between. This CDR3 has 13 residues. The germline V gene has CDR1 MRHNA and CDR2 SNTAGT. A note on this clone: What it recognizes is unknown.

Unexposed donor CD4+ T cells date from about 2011-2018, before the COVID-19 pandemic. CD4+ T cells were isolated from the cells after 10 days of culture. Unexposed-donor CD4+ T cells were probed with SARS-CoV-2 S/N and four cold-coronavirus spikes, cells permitting. Only in-frame clones appear in the TCRdb table, and some are missing; sequencing was by immunoSEQ multiplex PCR. The data show over 20,000 clones, roughly 70% seen once. The chain links TRBV6-4 to TRBJ1-1, with D possibly TRBD1 on 6 matching bases. The clonotype originates from a human donor in good health. Material for sequencing was CD4+ T cells from PBMCs, cultured in vitro. In DNA, the CDR3 is TGTGCCAGCAGTCAGGGGAGAGGCACTGAAGCTTTCTTT. Amino acid sequence: CASSQGRGTEAFF.